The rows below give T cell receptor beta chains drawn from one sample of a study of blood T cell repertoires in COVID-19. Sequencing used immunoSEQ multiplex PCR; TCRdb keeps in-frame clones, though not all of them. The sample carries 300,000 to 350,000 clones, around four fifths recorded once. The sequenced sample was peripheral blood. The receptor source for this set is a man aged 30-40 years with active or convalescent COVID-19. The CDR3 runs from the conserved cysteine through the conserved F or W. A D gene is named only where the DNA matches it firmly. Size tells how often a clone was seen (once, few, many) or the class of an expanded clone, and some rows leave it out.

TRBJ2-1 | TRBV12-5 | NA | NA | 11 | CASVSVHEQFF | TGTGCTAGTGTCTCGGTCCATGAGCAGTTCTTC
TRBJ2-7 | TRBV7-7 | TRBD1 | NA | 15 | CASSLGTGGPYEQYF | TGTGCCAGCAGCTTAGGGACAGGGGGCCCCTACGAGCAGTACTTC
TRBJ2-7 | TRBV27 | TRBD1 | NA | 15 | CASSWAGTGAYEQYF | TGTGCCAGCAGTTGGGCTGGGACAGGGGCCTACGAGCAGTACTTC
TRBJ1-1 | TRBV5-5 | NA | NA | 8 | CASSSHSF | TGTGCCAGCAGCTCCCATAGCTTT
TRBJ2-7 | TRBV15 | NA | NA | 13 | CATSRDRSYEQYF | TGTGCCACCAGCAGAGATAGATCCTACGAGCAGTACTTC
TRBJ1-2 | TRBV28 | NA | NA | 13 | CASSWGGSYGYTF | TGTGCCAGCAGTTGGGGGGGATCCTATGGCTACACCTTC
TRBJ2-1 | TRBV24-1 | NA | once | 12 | CATSEVADEQFF | TGTGCCACCAGTGAGGTAGCCGATGAGCAGTTCTTC
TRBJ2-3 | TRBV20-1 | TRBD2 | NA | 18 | CSASLMGGSGSITDTQYF | TGCAGTGCTAGTCTGATGGGGGGTAGCGGGAGTATCACAGATACGCAGTATTTT
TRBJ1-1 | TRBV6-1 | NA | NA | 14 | CASSEYGGGTEAFF | TGTGCCAGCAGTGAATACGGGGGGGGCACTGAAGCTTTCTTT
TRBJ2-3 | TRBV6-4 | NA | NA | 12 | CASSDNSDTQYF | TGTGCCAGCAGTGACAACTCAGATACGCAGTATTTT
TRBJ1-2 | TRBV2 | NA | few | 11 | CASSELMAYTF | TGTGCCAGCAGTGAGCTTATGGCCTACACCTTC
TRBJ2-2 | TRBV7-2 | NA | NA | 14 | CASRTTGPTGELFF | TGTGCCAGCAGAACGACAGGACCCACCGGGGAGCTGTTTTTT
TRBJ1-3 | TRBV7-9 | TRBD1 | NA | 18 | CASSHFPGQRPSGNTIYF | TGTGCCAGCAGCCATTTTCCGGGACAGAGACCCTCTGGAAACACCATATATTTT
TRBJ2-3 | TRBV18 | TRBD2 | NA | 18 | CASSPMAGGSLSTDTQYF | TGTGCCAGCTCACCAATGGCGGGAGGCTCCCTTAGCACAGATACGCAGTATTTT
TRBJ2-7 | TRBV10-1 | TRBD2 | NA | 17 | CASRAQARLAGSYEQYF | TGCGCCAGCAGGGCCCAGGCTCGACTAGCGGGATCCTACGAGCAGTACTTC
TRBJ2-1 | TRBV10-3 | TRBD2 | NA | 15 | CAIAPREGSYNEQFF | TGTGCCATCGCCCCGAGGGAGGGATCCTACAATGAGCAGTTCTTC
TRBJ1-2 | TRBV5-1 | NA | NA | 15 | CASSLYAGVNYGYTF | TGCGCCAGCAGCTTGTATGCGGGAGTCAACTATGGCTACACCTTC
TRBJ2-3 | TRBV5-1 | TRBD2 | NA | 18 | CASSFGTSAQLGTDTQYF | TGCGCCAGCAGCTTCGGGACTAGCGCACAGTTAGGAACAGATACGCAGTATTTT
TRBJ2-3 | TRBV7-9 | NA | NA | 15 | CASSLGAGGTDTQYF | TGTGCCAGCAGCCTGGGGGCTGGCGGCACAGATACGCAGTATTTT
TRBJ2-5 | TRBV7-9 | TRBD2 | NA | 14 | CASRLAGGQETQYF | TGTGCCAGCAGACTAGCGGGGGGCCAAGAGACCCAGTACTTC
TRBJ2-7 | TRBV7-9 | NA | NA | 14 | CASSPLGQIYEQYF | TGTGCCAGCAGCCCTCTGGGGCAGATCTACGAGCAGTACTTC
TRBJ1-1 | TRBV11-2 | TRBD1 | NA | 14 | CASSLGTGNTEAFF | TGTGCCAGCAGCTTAGGGACAGGGAACACTGAAGCTTTCTTT
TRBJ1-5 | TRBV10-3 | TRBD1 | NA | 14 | CAISGTGDNQPQHF | TGTGCCATCAGTGGCACAGGGGACAATCAGCCCCAGCATTTT
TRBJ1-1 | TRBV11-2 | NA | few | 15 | CASSFGSRGSTEAFF | TGTGCCAGCAGCTTCGGGTCTCGGGGAAGCACTGAAGCTTTCTTT
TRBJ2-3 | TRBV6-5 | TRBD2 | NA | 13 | CASRGRGGDTQYF | TGTGCCAGCAGGGGCCGGGGGGGAGATACGCAGTATTTT
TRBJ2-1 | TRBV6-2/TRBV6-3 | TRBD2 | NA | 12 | CASSGGVVEQFF | TGTGCCAGCAGTGGGGGGGTTGTTGAGCAGTTCTTC
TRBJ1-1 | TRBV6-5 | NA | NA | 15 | CASSYPGTMNTEAFF | TGTGCCAGCAGTTATCCCGGGACTATGAACACTGAAGCTTTCTTT
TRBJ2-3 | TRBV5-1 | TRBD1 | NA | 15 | CASSFWDRGTDTQYF | TGCGCCAGCAGCTTTTGGGACAGGGGCACAGATACGCAGTATTTT
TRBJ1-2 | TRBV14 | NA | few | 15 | CASSQVVGAYYGYTF | TGTGCCAGCAGCCAAGTTGTGGGGGCATACTATGGCTACACCTTC
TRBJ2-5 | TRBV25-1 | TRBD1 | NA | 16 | CASSGSGTGGWGTQYF | TGTGCCAGCAGTGGATCCGGGACAGGGGGATGGGGGACCCAGTACTTC
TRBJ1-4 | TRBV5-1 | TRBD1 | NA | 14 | CASSADRAVEKLFF | TGCGCCAGCAGCGCGGACAGGGCAGTTGAAAAACTGTTTTTT
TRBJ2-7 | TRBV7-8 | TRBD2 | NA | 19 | CASSLSWGVLAGVYHEQYF | TGTGCCAGCAGCTTAAGTTGGGGGGTACTAGCGGGAGTTTACCACGAGCAGTACTTC
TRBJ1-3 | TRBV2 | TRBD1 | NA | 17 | CASSPTFTGGTGNTIYF | TGTGCCAGCAGTCCCACCTTTACAGGGGGCACTGGAAACACCATATATTTT
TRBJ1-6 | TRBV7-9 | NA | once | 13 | CASSLGETSPLHF | TGTGCCAGCAGCTTGGGAGAGACTTCACCCCTCCACTTT
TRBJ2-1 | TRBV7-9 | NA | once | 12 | CASSVKYNEQFF | TGTGCCAGCAGCGTAAAATACAATGAGCAGTTCTTC
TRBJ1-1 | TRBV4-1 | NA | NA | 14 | CASSQVQGLYEAFF | TGCGCCAGCAGCCAAGTTCAGGGCCTTTATGAAGCTTTCTTT
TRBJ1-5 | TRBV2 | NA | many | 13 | CASSVEGNQPQHF | TGTGCCAGCAGTGTAGAGGGCAATCAGCCCCAGCATTTT
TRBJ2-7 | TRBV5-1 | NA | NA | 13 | CASTGVASYEQYF | TGCGCCAGCACAGGGGTAGCCTCCTACGAGCAGTACTTC
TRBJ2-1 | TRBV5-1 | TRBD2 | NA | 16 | CASSFRPSGVYNEQFF | TGCGCCAGCAGCTTCCGACCTAGCGGGGTATACAATGAGCAGTTCTTC
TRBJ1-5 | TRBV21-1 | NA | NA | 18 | CASSKLVSGRGVSQPQHF | TGTGCCAGCAGCAAACTAGTCTCGGGCAGGGGCGTCAGTCAGCCCCAGCATTTT
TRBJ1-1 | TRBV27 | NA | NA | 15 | CASSPTGYPVSEAFF | TGTGCCAGCAGCCCGACAGGATACCCGGTTAGTGAAGCTTTCTTT
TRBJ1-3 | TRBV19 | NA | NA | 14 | CASSTANIANTIYF | TGTGCCAGTAGTACAGCAAATATAGCGAACACCATATATTTT
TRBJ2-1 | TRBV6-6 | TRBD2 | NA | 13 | CASSRRGDNEQFF | TGTGCCAGCAGTCGTCGGGGGGACAATGAGCAGTTCTTC
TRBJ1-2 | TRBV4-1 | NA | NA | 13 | CASSQFGTHAETF | TGCGCCAGCAGCCAGTTCGGGACACACGCTGAGACCTTC
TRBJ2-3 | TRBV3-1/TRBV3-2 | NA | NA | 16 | CASSQETDHRTDTQYF | TGTGCCAGCAGCCAAGAGACAGACCATAGGACAGATACGCAGTATTTT
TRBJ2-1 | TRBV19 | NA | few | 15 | CASSIGSGFYNEQFF | TGTGCCAGTAGTATTGGGTCAGGATTCTACAATGAGCAGTTCTTC
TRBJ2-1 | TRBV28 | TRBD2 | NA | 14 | CASSLGLAVNEQFF | TGTGCCAGCAGTTTGGGCCTAGCGGTCAATGAGCAGTTCTTC
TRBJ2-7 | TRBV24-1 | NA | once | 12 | CATSDSQLEQYF | TGTGCCACCAGTGATTCCCAGTTGGAGCAGTACTTC
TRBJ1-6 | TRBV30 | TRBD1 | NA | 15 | CAWSFFDRVDSPLHF | TGTGCCTGGAGTTTTTTCGACAGGGTGGATTCACCCCTCCACTTT
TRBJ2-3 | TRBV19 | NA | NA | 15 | CASSIRGASVDTQYF | TGTGCCAGTAGTATTCGAGGGGCTAGCGTGGATACGCAGTATTTT
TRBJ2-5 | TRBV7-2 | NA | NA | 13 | CASSLSGLYSQYF | TGTGCCAGCAGCTTATCCGGACTGTATTCCCAGTACTTC
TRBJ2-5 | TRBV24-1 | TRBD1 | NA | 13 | CATRGQAQETQYF | TGTGCCACCAGAGGACAGGCCCAAGAGACCCAGTACTTC
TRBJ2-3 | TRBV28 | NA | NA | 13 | CASSSSSTDTQYF | TGTGCCAGCAGTTCGTCCAGCACAGATACGCAGTATTTT
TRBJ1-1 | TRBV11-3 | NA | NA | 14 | CASSLVGVNTEAFF | TGTGCCAGCAGCTTAGTCGGGGTGAACACTGAAGCTTTCTTT
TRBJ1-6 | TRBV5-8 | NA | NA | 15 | CASSLARGTNSPLHF | TGTGCCAGCAGCTTGGCTCGGGGTACAAATTCACCCCTCCACTTT
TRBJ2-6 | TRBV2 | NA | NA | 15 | CASSEFSSGANVLTF | TGTGCCAGCAGTGAGTTTAGCTCTGGGGCCAACGTCCTGACTTTC